This T cell receptor beta chain was sequenced in a study of shared clonotypes between healthy human individuals (dated by TCRdb to the early 2020s). Regarding the complete study: A couple of women and a few men aged 18 to 49 years were included in the cohort. For each donor, three plates each were used for CD4 naive and CD4 memory, two plates were used for CD8 naive, and one plate was used for CD8 memory. The study deeply sequenced blood TCR repertoires of about five healthy adults to estimate repertoire size and the extent of clonotype sharing between individuals. Libraries were prepared and TCR repertoires were sequenced by different laboratories using diverse techniques, in order to increase sequencing depth and limit assay-specific biases. Leukapheresis yielded between about 0.85 and 9.5 billion PBMCs per donor.

This clone has a single count. Its antigen is not yet known. No much larger clone is present one base from it, and per-base qualities are unavailable. Using the deep immunoSEQ assay, TCR CDR3 regions were amplified from genomic DNA by multiplex PCR. Genomic DNA extracted from each cell subset was distributed evenly over all wells of several immunoSEQ 96-well plates, and each plate served as one replicate. For sorted subsets, each replicate PCR was loaded with 200 ng genomic DNA, equivalent to approximately 27,000 T cell genomes. Purified libraries were quantified with a Qubit 3.0 fluorometer, sized on a Bioanalyzer 2100, and re-quantified with the KAPA Library Quantification kit. Every immunoSEQ 96-well plate was sequenced on a separate single-read 150-cycle Illumina NextSeq 550 flow cell. On the authors' methods: Because only junctional sequences without quality scores were contained in the immunoSEQ output, filtering matching that applied to full-length reads could not be performed. Sequences were annotated with PyIR, a Python wrapper for IgBLAST v1.9, using IMGT germline references to assign V/J genes and CDR3. Any read was removed if the V/J assignment was weak (E-value above 1e-6), the CDR3 was missing, or the read contained stop codons, out-of-frame junctions, or ambiguous translated residues. A V3J clonotype was defined by an identical inferred V gene, J gene, and CDR3 amino acid sequence. To compute the percentage overlap between repertoires, the number of shared unique clonotypes was divided by the size of the smaller repertoire. Three approaches were used to assess repertoire richness: RTK rarefaction, the Chao1 estimator, and Recon v2.1 estimates of unobserved clonotypes. For all TCRbeta clonotypes obtained by the gDNA method from a handful of donors, generation probabilities were computed with OLGA. Drawn from immuneACCESS, this table holds only the in-frame rearrangements with V and J called that TCRdb kept. Clones are partly lost; checked studies trace under half to an unresolved V gene and leave the rest unexplained. From that table come the V and J calls and clone size; the DNA was used to work out D and trimming. The sample profile shows under 1 million clones; approximately 92% of them were found once. The ten largest clones represent around 24% of the sample.

The CDR3 has 20 amino acids, counting the end cysteine and phenylalanine. Of all the DNA, just the CDR3 is kept, 60 bases in frame from base 1. Study-wide findings and limitations: Incomplete sequencing was indicated by rarefaction of sorted-subset datasets, despite the large sequencing depth. Based on pairwise subsampling, the degree of clonotype sharing among donors was expected to be affected by sequencing depth. Compared with non-shared clonotypes, the clonotypes found in all four sorted-subset donors had higher generation probabilities. Estimated clonotype richness was generally larger for naive than for memory subsets. When several donors were compared, the shared fraction of clonotypes was around 5% for naive CD4, about 4% for naive CD8, 2.3% for memory CD4, and less than 0.5% for memory CD8. Sampling was limited to blood, and TCR repertoires in tissue likely differ from TCR repertoires in blood. The small number of donors limited the genetic and exposure-history diversity represented.

CD8 naive samples were obtained by positive selection for CCR7 among CD45RO-negative cells, yielding a CD45RA+CCR7+ population from which TemRA cells were excluded. The donors were healthy, HIV-negative adults with no recently reported acute infections or vaccinations. Every donor was a Caucasian adult living in Nashville, Tennessee, USA. Blood was collected by leukapheresis, and PBMCs were isolated by Ficoll-Histopaque density gradient centrifugation and then cryopreserved in liquid nitrogen vapor phase. Analytical flow cytometry was used to check the purity and quantity of each magnetically sorted T cell population. Each sorted fraction had its genomic DNA isolated and then quantified by UV absorbance on a Nanodrop 2000c.

This TCR derives from a young man in good health. Recombination joined TRBV21-1 with TRBJ2-1; no check of the table's D call, TRBD2, against the DNA was made. TRBV21-1 is a pseudogene. What was sequenced was naive CD8+ T cells sorted from blood. The sample's cell subset or site, from its label and the paper: CD45RA+CCR7+. The DNA reads TGTGCCAGCAGCAAATCCCGGACTAGCGGGAGGGCCCTCTCCTACAATGAGCAGTTCTTC. This translates into CASSKSRTSGRALSYNEQFF.